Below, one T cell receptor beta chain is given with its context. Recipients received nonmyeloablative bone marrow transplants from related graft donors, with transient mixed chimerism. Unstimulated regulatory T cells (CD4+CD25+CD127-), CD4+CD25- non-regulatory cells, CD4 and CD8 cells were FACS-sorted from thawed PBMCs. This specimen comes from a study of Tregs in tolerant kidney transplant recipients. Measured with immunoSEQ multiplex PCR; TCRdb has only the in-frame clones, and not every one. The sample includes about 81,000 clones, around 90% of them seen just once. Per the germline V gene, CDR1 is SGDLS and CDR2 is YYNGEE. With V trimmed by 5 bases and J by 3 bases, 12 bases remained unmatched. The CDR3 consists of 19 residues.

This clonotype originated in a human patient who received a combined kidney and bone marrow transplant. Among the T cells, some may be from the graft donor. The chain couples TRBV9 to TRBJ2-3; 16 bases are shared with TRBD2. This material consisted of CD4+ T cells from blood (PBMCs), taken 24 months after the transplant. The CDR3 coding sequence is TGTGCCAGCAGTCCCTACGGGACTAGCGGGGGGGCCTGGACAGATACGCAGTATTTT. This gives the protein CASSPYGTSGGAWTDTQYF.